A selection of T cell receptor beta chains follows, all from one sample in a study of T cells in localized non-small cell lung cancer. The table came from immunoSEQ multiplex PCR; TCRdb's copy has only in-frame clones and leaves some out. The data hold under 75,000 clones, with 86% observed a single time. The sequencing used peripheral blood, collected before any cancer treatment. The receptors stem from a male donor older than 55 with stage III squamous cell lung carcinoma. The conserved cysteine and the conserved F or W are not part of the CDR3 here.

TRBJ1-4 TRBV25-1 ASSELGRGAVEKLF
TRBJ1-1 TRBV11-2 ASSLTFGEKAF
TRBJ1-2 TRBV6-1 ASSVQDHYGYT
TRBJ1-6 TRBV5-1 ASSWAGGSRSPLH
TRBJ1-1 TRBV15 ATSRDTENTEAF
TRBJ1-2 TRBV19 ASIVEPDRNYGYT
TRBJ1-2 TRBV28 ASSLSVLENYGYT
TRBJ1-5 TRBV2 ASSRQGTGLYQPQH
TRBJ2-2 TRBV19 ASMQPGTGELF
TRBJ2-3 TRBV7-6 ASSLTSPSTFHTDTQY
TRBJ2-2 TRBV5-1 ASSLKGELF
TRBJ1-5 TRBV2 ASSGQGRNQPQH
TRBJ1-5 TRBV19 ASSIATGGNQPQH
TRBJ2-3 TRBV4-1 ASSQAFAGTGFRKDTQY
TRBJ1-4 TRBV19 ASSPVLRGGLF
TRBJ2-5 TRBV28 ASSIMTPGPQY
TRBJ1-2 TRBV19 ASSMGQNYGYT
TRBJ2-2 TRBV7-2 ASSNRRAGRELF
TRBJ2-2 TRBV5-5 ASSSRLGNTGELF
TRBJ1-3 TRBV19 ASSPGTDLSGNTIY
TRBJ2-5 TRBV11-2 ASSPTGVPQETQY
TRBJ2-5 TRBV30 AWIKGRGGTQY
TRBJ1-5 TRBV6-1 ASTKSSGNNQPQH
TRBJ1-5 TRBV6-4 ASSAEVNQPQH
TRBJ1-2 TRBV7-3 ASSLTGSGYT
TRBJ1-5 TRBV6-1 ASSGDPLNQPQH
TRBJ2-3 TRBV7-2 ASSLGRGDTQY
TRBJ2-7 TRBV7-9 ASSFIPNPLY
TRBJ2-2 TRBV7-3 ASHPSGGAAGELF
TRBJ1-3 TRBV6-6 ASSSTGPIY
TRBJ2-7 TRBV29-1 SVDPAGKGYEQY
TRBJ1-5 TRBV19 ASSPGLNQPQH
TRBJ1-1 TRBV5-6 ASSRGSPEAF
TRBJ2-2 TRBV5-4 ASSAPLAGGETGELF
TRBJ1-1 TRBV11-2 ASSLVFGTGERL
TRBJ1-2 TRBV19 ASTEGGTIGYT
TRBJ2-3 TRBV2 ASSDETSGTDTQY
TRBJ1-2 TRBV6-6 ASSSPGQGAVYGYT
TRBJ2-5 TRBV14 ASSRGSSETQY
TRBJ1-6 TRBV19 ASSLYNSPLH
TRBJ1-5 TRBV2 ASSELTGTGNNQPQH
TRBJ2-1 TRBV25-1 ASSPGDNEQF
TRBJ2-2 TRBV10-3 AVSGDGTGELF
TRBJ1-1 TRBV19 ASSIRTAYEAF
TRBJ1-1 TRBV7-2 ASSPRLRGSAGEAF
TRBJ2-3 TRBV5-1 ASSLAADTQY
TRBJ2-3 TRBV7-2 ASSLVAGGTDTQY
TRBJ1-5 TRBV5-8 ASSLTGSSNQPQH
TRBJ1-6 TRBV5-1 ASSAARGESPLH
TRBJ2-3 TRBV5-1 ASSLRNTQY
TRBJ1-1 TRBV5-4 ASSFEVGRGTEAF
TRBJ1-2 TRBV30 AWSVLDGYT
TRBJ2-1 TRBV28 ASSSRHWTYNEQF
TRBJ1-2 TRBV6-1 ASSEQGQQNYGYT
TRBJ2-2 TRBV7-9 ASSSDRGYPGELF
TRBJ2-5 TRBV19 AKTEAGGTQETQY
TRBJ1-1 TRBV19 ASSLRQGRTEAF
TRBJ2-2 TRBV30 AWSQRPGELF